Below, 17 T cell receptor beta chains from the same sample are listed, as sequenced in a study of T cell repertoires in cytomegalovirus infection. TCRdb independently ran MiXCR on the reads; one entry per CDR3 protein. There are some 350,000 distinct CDR3 sequences in the sample; 25% to 35% occur only once, and 20% lies in the top ten. These receptors lack a known antigen. Sample: cultured PBMCs, taken from culture after CMV antigen stimulation. All receptors derive from a human donor in good health (CMV status not recorded). Some clones in this sample may be carry-over from other donors' samples.

The chain combines TRBV20-1 with TRBJ2-7, with D perhaps TRBD1 (6 bases). The V and J ends lost 3 bases and 2 bases respectively, with 14 bases between them. The CDR3 is made up of 14 amino acids. From germline, CDR1 is DFQATT and CDR2 SNEGSKA (reference sequence). CDR3 coding DNA: TGCAGTGCTAGTGGGGGCGACGGCACCTACGAGCAGTACTTC. Its translation: CSASGGDGTYEQYF.

This clonotype has at least ten counts. The chain couples TRBV7-6 to TRBJ2-2; TRBD2 aligns across 10 bases. The CDR3 is 16 amino acids. J was trimmed by 5 bases and V by 5 bases; bases with no gene match: 8. Germline CDR1 SGHVS, CDR2 FNYEAQ. CDR3 in amino acids: CASSPPSGSGTGELFF. In nucleotides, the CDR3 is TGTGCCAGCAGCCCACCTAGCGGGAGTGGGACCGGGGAGCTGTTTTTT.

The gene calls are TRBV2 and TRBJ2-7, with D uncertain. The CDR3 consists of 13 residues. The germline CDR1 and CDR2 sequences are SNHLY and FYNNEI. The germline V and J ends were trimmed by 5 bases and 6 bases, with 14 bases remaining between them. DNA of the CDR3: TGTGCCAGCAGTACGGCCCTAGATACCGAGCAGTACTTC. Its protein product is CASSTALDTEQYF.

Only a few counts were recorded for this clonotype. The chain has TRBV19 and TRBJ2-7; 8 positions agree with TRBD1. This CDR3 comprises 17 residues. V was clipped by 3 bases and J by 5 bases; unmatched bases: 15. The germline V gene encodes CDR1 LNHDA and CDR2 SQIVND (reference sequence). CDR3 nucleotide sequence: TGTGCCAGTAGTATGATCCCCGGACAGGGTCAAGTTGACGAGCAGTACTTC. Residues: CASSMIPGQGQVDEQYF.

This chain joins TRBV7-2 and TRBJ2-7; TRBD1 is a possible D gene (6 bases). The CDR3 consists of 16 residues. Germline lookup yields CDR1 SGHTA and CDR2 FQGNSA. V shed 5 bases and J shed 0 bases, with 17 bases lying between them. CDR3 sequence: CASSLGWADSSYEQYF. Written as DNA, the CDR3 is TGTGCCAGCAGCCTGGGTTGGGCGGACAGCTCCTACGAGCAGTACTTC. The full variable domain, completed using reference TRBV7-2 and TRBJ2-7, is GAGVSQSPSNKVTEKGKDVELRCDPISGHTALYWYRQSLGQGLEFLIYFQGNSAPDKSGLPSDRFSAERTGGSVSTLTIQRTQQEDSAVYLCASSLGWADSSYEQYFGPGTRLTVT.

This clonotype was observed many times. The CDR3 DNA reads TGTGCCAGCAGCTTAACACAGGCCACAGATACGCAGTATTTT. Protein: CASSLTQATDTQYF. The chain combines TRBV7-2 with TRBJ2-3, with D possibly being TRBD1 (5 bases). Trimming stripped 2 bases from V and 2 bases from J, with 8 bases between. CDR1 is SGHTA, CDR2 FQGNSA, per germline. The CDR3 consists of 14 residues.

The chain combines TRBV20-1 with TRBJ1-1; D gene uncertain. V dropped 2 bases and J dropped 2 bases, with 3 bases sitting between them. The CDR3 is 11 amino acids. Germline V gene data show CDR1 as DFQATT and CDR2 as SNEGSKA (reference sequence). In DNA, the CDR3 is TGCAGTGCTAGACCTAACACTGAAGCTTTCTTT. Translation gives CSARPNTEAFF.

V and J are TRBV10-3 and TRBJ2-2; D is possibly TRBD1 (5 bases). Trimming left V 7 bases short and J 0 bases short, with 15 bases between. The length of the CDR3 is 16 residues. Germline V gene sequence: CDR1 ENHRY, CDR2 SYGVKD. The CDR3 coding sequence is TGTGCCATCACGCACCGAGTGACAGCGAACACCGGGGAGCTGTTTTTT. Its protein product is CAITHRVTANTGELFF.

V usage is TRBV29-1 and J usage is TRBJ2-3, with TRBD1 matching 9 bases. There are 15 residues in the CDR3. The germline CDR1 and CDR2 sequences are SQVTM and ANQGSEA. J gave up 1 base and V 4 bases, and 6 bases lay outside the gene matches. CDR3 sequence (DNA): TGCAGCGTTGGCCGGGACAGGGCTGGCACAGATACGCAGTATTTT. Amino acids: CSVGRDRAGTDTQYF.

This clonotype was picked up a small number of times. This chain links TRBV5-6 with TRBJ2-3; D unclear. The V end was cut by 5 bases, the J end by 0 bases, with 19 bases between. This CDR3 spans 17 amino acids. Germline V gene data show CDR1 as SGHDT and CDR2 as YYEEEE. CDR3 amino acids: CASSPLDGGTSTDTQYF. In DNA form, the CDR3 reads TGTGCCAGCAGTCCGTTGGATGGCGGTACTAGCACAGATACGCAGTATTTT.

The rearrangement uses TRBV19 and TRBJ1-2, with D tentatively TRBD1 (6 bases). Trimming took 6 bases from V and 1 from J, leaving 21 bases between them. CDR1 LNHDA and CDR2 SQIVND come from the germline V gene (reference sequence). This CDR3 has 17 amino acids. The CDR3, as DNA: TGTGCCAGTAGGACCCCAGGGGTGGCAGAGGATAACTATGGCTACACCTTC. Translating it yields CASRTPGVAEDNYGYTF.

The gene calls are TRBV19 and TRBJ1-5; possibly TRBD1 for D (5 bases). V was pared by 5 bases and J by 6 bases, with 11 bases between. CDR1 and CDR2 from the germline V gene are LNHDA and SQIVND (reference sequence). This CDR3 has 13 amino acids. CDR3 sequence (DNA): TGTGCCAGTAGTTGGGAGGGGAGTCAGCCCCAGCATTTT. Translated, it gives CASSWEGSQPQHF. The complete variable domain, with remaining parts taken from reference TRBV19 and TRBJ1-5, reads DGGITQSPKYLFRKEGQNVTLSCEQNLNHDAMYWYRQDPGQGLRLIYYSQIVNDFQKGDIAEGYSVSREKKESFPLTVTSAQKNPTAFYLCASSWEGSQPQHFGDGTRLSIL.

The chain joins TRBV12-3 or TRBV12-4 to TRBJ1-2; TRBD1 aligns across 8 bases. The V and J ends lost 4 bases and 3 bases, in that order; junction bases with no gene match: 10. The CDR3 is 16 amino acids. CDR3 loop: CASSYRTGNLYYGYTF. The CDR3 region has the DNA TGTGCCAGCAGTTACCGGACAGGGAACTTATACTATGGCTACACCTTC.

The V call is TRBV4-2, the J call TRBJ2-7; tentatively, D is TRBD2 (6 bases). The V end was cut by 0 bases, the J end by 2 bases, with 17 bases between. The CDR3 covers 17 residues. Germline V gives CDR1 LGHNA, CDR2 YNFKEQ. In DNA form, the CDR3 reads TGTGCCAGCAGCCAAGATACTGCTAGCGCTCCGACCTACGAGCAGTACTTC. It translates to CASSQDTASAPTYEQYF.

In its sample, this clonotype was seen many times. The rearrangement links TRBV6-2 or TRBV6-3 to TRBJ2-1, with 9 bases lining up with TRBD2. V gave up 2 bases and J gave up 8 bases; unmatched junction bases: 4. CDR1 is MNHEY, CDR2 SVGEGT, per germline. This CDR3 comprises 14 residues. Here the CDR3 DNA reads TGTGCCAGCAGTTACAAAGCGGGGGGCCATGAGCAGTTCTTC. This encodes CASSYKAGGHEQFF.

CDR3 sequence: CAISESVSGNTIYF. The CDR3 bases are TGTGCCATCAGTGAGTCAGTCTCTGGAAACACCATATATTTT. The rearrangement links TRBV10-3 to TRBJ1-3; D is ambiguous. The V end lost 0 bases, the J end lost 0 bases, and 3 bases lay between the germline ends. The germline V gene encodes CDR1 ENHRY and CDR2 SYGVKD. The length of the CDR3 is 14 residues.

The gene calls are TRBV10-3 and TRBJ1-2, with 9 positions matching TRBD1. The germline V gene encodes CDR1 ENHRY and CDR2 SYGVKD. The CDR3 is 13 residues long. V lost 6 bases to trimming and J lost 6 bases; unmatched junction nucleotides: 5. CDR3 region: CAIRSQGANGYTF. The CDR3 bases are TGTGCCATCAGATCACAGGGGGCGAATGGCTACACCTTC.